Presented here are 12 T cell receptor beta chains from one specimen sequenced in a study of blood T cell repertoires in COVID-19. The protocol was immunoSEQ multiplex PCR, while the TCRdb copy is restricted to in-frame clones and leaves out a portion. Counted here are a few hundred thousand clones, 87% occurring once; the ten biggest clones make up roughly 6.2%. The sample taken for sequencing was peripheral blood. The receptors were gathered from a man aged 60 to 75 who had recovered from COVID-19.

A few counts support this clone. This rearrangement joins TRBV15 to TRBJ2-4; 9 nucleotides match TRBD2. V gave up 0 bases and J gave up 8 bases; unmatched junction bases: 20. The CDR3 is made up of 20 amino acids. Germline V gene lookup returns CDR1 LNHNV and CDR2 YYDKDF (reference sequence). The CDR3, as DNA: TGTGCCACCAGCAGAGACGGGGGAAGACTAGCGGACCTTCTTCGGGACATTCAGTACTTC. Encoded protein: CATSRDGGRLADLLRDIQYF. The whole variable domain, filled in from reference TRBV15 and TRBJ2-4, reads DAMVIQNPRYQVTQFGKPVTLSCSQTLNHNVMYWYQQKSSQAPKLLFHYYDKDFNNEADTPDNFQSRRPNTSFCFLDIRSPGLGDTAMYLCATSRDGGRLADLLRDIQYFGAGTRLSVL.

This chain connects TRBV29-1 to TRBJ1-1; D possibly corresponds to TRBD1 (5 bases). The germline gives CDR1 SQVTM, CDR2 ANQGSEA. Trimming left V 1 base short and J 1 base short, with 10 bases between. There are 14 residues in the CDR3. CDR3 DNA: TGCAGCGTTGAAGGTTCTCAGGGGAACACTGAAGCTTTCTTT. Protein: CSVEGSQGNTEAFF.

The chain uses TRBV6-6 and TRBJ2-5, with D maybe TRBD1 (6 bases). Germline V lookup: CDR1 MNHNY, CDR2 SVGAGI (reference sequence). The CDR3 spans 13 residues. V shed 6 bases and J shed 3 bases, with 11 bases lying between them. Here the CDR3 reads CASRSGTKETQYF. The CDR3 DNA follows: TGTGCCAGCAGGTCCGGGACAAAAGAGACCCAGTACTTC.

The CDR3 coding sequence is TGTGCCAGCAGCCCCCGGGTCAGGGCCCCTTCCTACAATGAGCAGTTCTTC. It encodes CASSPRVRAPSYNEQFF. The chain carries TRBV7-2 and TRBJ2-1; TRBD1 might be the D (5 bases). This CDR3 is 17 amino acids long. The germline V gene encodes CDR1 SGHTA and CDR2 FQGNSA. Deletions cut 5 bases from V and 1 base from J, with 18 bases between.

The V gene is TRBV2, the J gene TRBJ2-5; 8 bases are a match to TRBD1. The germline CDR1 and CDR2 sequences are SNHLY and FYNNEI. The V gene end was trimmed by 2 bases and the J gene end by 6 bases; junction bases not matched to a gene: 5. This CDR3 comprises 14 residues. CDR3 nucleotide sequence: TGTGCCAGCAGTGAATCAGGGGGCTTGAAGACCCAGTACTTC. Translation gives CASSESGGLKTQYF.

The chain uses TRBV10-1 and TRBJ1-1, with 10 positions matching TRBD1. The trim removed 3 bases at V and 8 bases at J, leaving 6 bases unmatched. The CDR3 is made up of 14 amino acids. Germline CDR1 WNHNN, CDR2 SYGVQD (reference sequence). CDR3 sequence: CASSDGTGAREAFF. The CDR3 DNA sequence: TGCGCCAGCAGTGACGGGACAGGGGCAAGGGAAGCTTTCTTT.

The rearrangement uses TRBV6-5 and TRBJ1-1; D is ambiguous. Germline values: CDR1 MNHEY, CDR2 SVGAGI. The ends were cut back, 5 bases at V and 5 bases at J, with 18 bases in the middle. The length of the CDR3 is 15 residues. The CDR3 reads CASSPPRGGWTEAFF. CDR3 nucleotide sequence: TGTGCCAGCAGTCCACCCCGGGGAGGGTGGACTGAAGCTTTCTTT.

V usage is TRBV2 and J usage is TRBJ1-1; D is unresolved. The CDR3 runs to 13 residues. Trimming cost V 0 bases and J 5 bases, with 7 bases left between them. From germline, CDR1 is SNHLY and CDR2 FYNNEI. The CDR3 sequence: CASSEARRTEAFF. Written as DNA, the CDR3 is TGTGCCAGCAGTGAAGCGCGGAGGACTGAAGCTTTCTTT.

The CDR3 DNA is TGTGCCAGCAGCTGGTACAGGGCGGGGGGCAATAATTCACCCCTCCACTTT. Encoded protein: CASSWYRAGGNNSPLHF. This chain connects TRBV13 to TRBJ1-6; D is perhaps TRBD1 (6 bases). This CDR3 region has 17 residues. Trimming removed 4 bases from V and 5 bases from J, with 18 bases in between. Germline lookup yields CDR1 PRHDT and CDR2 FYEKMQ (reference sequence).

The gene calls are TRBV6-5 and TRBJ1-2, with 11 nucleotides matching TRBD1. Per the germline V gene, CDR1 is MNHEY and CDR2 is SVGAGI. The V and J ends lost 6 bases and 3 bases, in that order; junction bases with no gene match: 6. CDR3 size: 15 residues. CDR3 in DNA: TGTGCCAGCAGAAGACCGGGACAGGGGGACTATGGCTACACCTTC. It codes for CASRRPGQGDYGYTF.

The rearrangement joins TRBV7-8 to TRBJ2-6; D possibly corresponds to TRBD1 (5 bases). V lost 5 bases, J lost 1 base, and 18 bases lay in between. CDR3 length: 18 residues. CDR1 and CDR2 (germline): SGHVS, FQNEAQ. The CDR3 here is CASSRGNIAGSGANVLTF. The CDR3 DNA reads TGTGCCAGCAGCCGAGGAAACATTGCAGGGTCTGGGGCCAACGTCCTGACTTTC. Full variable domain (remainder filled in from reference TRBV7-8 and TRBJ2-6): GAGVSQSPRYKVAKRGQDVALRCDPISGHVSLFWYQQALGQGPEFLTYFQNEAQLDKSGLPSDRFFAERPEGSVSTLKIQRTQQEDSAVYLCASSRGNIAGSGANVLTFGAGSRLTVL.

V and J are TRBV10-3 and TRBJ2-5; D unclear. The CDR3 length is 13 residues. The V gene's germline CDR1 is ENHRY and CDR2 SYGVKD. The germline V and J ends were trimmed by 2 bases and 4 bases, with 8 bases remaining between them. The CDR3 sequence: CAISESARETQYF. The DNA for the CDR3 is TGTGCCATCAGTGAGAGCGCAAGAGAGACCCAGTACTTC.